This T cell receptor beta chain appears in the sequencing data of a study of blood T cell repertoires in COVID-19. Study-level background: Acute and convalescent COVID-19 samples came from the United States, Italy and Spain. Nucleic acid was either cDNA or gDNA, and it came from T cells, B-cell-depleted T cells, or PBMCs.

This clone turned up a few times. V was clipped by 4 bases and J by 1 base, with 11 bases between them. This CDR3 has 14 residues. The germline gives CDR1 SGHKS, CDR2 YYEKEE (reference sequence). Per the original data handling: Reference gene primers were amplified, and this amplification served to estimate nucleated cell counts. This table comes from immunoSEQ multiplex PCR, and its TCRdb copy is limited to in-frame clones, with some not included. The V and J calls and clone size were taken over from that table, and D and trimming were inferred from the DNA. The data hold about 480,000 clones, with approximately 91% observed a single time.

The sequencing input was peripheral blood. This chain links TRBV5-5 with TRBJ1-1; D gene unclear. This TCR was recovered from a woman between 45 and 65 years old with COVID-19, enrolled during active disease. CDR3 in amino acids: CASSLRRGNTEAFF. DNA for the CDR3: TGTGCCAGCAGCCTCCGTCGGGGGAACACTGAAGCTTTCTTT.